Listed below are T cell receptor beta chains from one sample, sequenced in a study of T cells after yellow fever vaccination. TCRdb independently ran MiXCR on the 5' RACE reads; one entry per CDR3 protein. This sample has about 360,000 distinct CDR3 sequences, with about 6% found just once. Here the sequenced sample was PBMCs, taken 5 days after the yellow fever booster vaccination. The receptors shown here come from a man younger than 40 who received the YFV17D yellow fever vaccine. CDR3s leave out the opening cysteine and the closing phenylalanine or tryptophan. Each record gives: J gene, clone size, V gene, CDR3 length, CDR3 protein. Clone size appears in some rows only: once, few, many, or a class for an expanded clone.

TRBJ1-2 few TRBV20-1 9 SAIGEGGYT
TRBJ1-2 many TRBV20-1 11 SAYGQENYGYT
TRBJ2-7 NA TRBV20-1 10 SARDQPYEQY
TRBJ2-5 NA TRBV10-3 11 AISESTPSTQY
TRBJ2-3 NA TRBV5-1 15 ASSLGGQTITTDTQY
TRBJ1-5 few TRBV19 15 ASLPGPTSQRNQPQH
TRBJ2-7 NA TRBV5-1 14 ASSRTGTSGTYEQY
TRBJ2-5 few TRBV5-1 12 ASSLVGAFETQY
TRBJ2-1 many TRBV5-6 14 ASSSIAPTNYNEQF
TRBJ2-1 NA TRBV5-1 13 ASSLIAGDADEQF
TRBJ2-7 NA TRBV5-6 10 ASSLLDSVQY
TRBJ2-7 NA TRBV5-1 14 ASSFSRAVYSYEQY
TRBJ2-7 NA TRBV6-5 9 ASSYSHEQY
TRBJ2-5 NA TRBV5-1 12 ASSDRTGRETQY
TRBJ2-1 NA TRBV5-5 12 ASSLPDLGDEQF
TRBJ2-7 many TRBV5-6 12 ASSFSHVSYEQY
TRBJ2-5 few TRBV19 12 ASKTRGGQETQY
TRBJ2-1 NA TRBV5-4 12 ASSRKGGYNEQF
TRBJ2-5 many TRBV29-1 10 SSRGGEETQY